These 11 T cell receptor beta chains share one sample of origin, sequenced in a study of type 1 regulatory T cells. TCRdb re-called the reads through MiXCR, storing one row per CDR3 protein. The sample has about 23,000 distinct CDR3 sequences, roughly 50% seen once. Which antigens these TCRs recognize remains unknown. The sample consisted of cultured T cells, either the whole culture or a sorted T cell fraction (not recorded which). These TCRs come from a human donor in good health.

In its sample, this clonotype was seen a few times. Here the CDR3 DNA reads TGTGCCAGCAGCTTAGCTATAAGTAAAGCTTTCTTT. Protein product: CASSLAISKAFF. The rearrangement joins TRBV7-9 to TRBJ1-1, with unresolved D. Trimming took off 0 bases at V and 9 bases at J, with 8 bases between the two ends. Germline V gives CDR1 SEHNR, CDR2 FQNEAQ (reference sequence). The CDR3 runs 12 residues.

CDR3 in amino acids: CASSKRDSNEKLFF. CDR3 bases: TGTGCCAGCAGTAAGCGGGACAGCAATGAAAAACTGTTTTTT. V is TRBV25-1 and J is TRBJ1-4; 7 nucleotides line up with TRBD1. Trimming cost V 5 bases and J 5 bases; bases outside gene matches: 5. Germline assignment: CDR1 MGHDK and CDR2 SYGVNS. The CDR3 has 14 residues.

This chain connects TRBV6-2 or TRBV6-3 to TRBJ2-3; TRBD1 aligns across 7 bases. The CDR3 contains 14 residues. The germline V gene encodes CDR1 MNHEY and CDR2 SVGEGT. With V trimmed by 7 bases and J by 3 bases, 7 bases remained unmatched. The CDR3: CASTPGQTTDTQYF. CDR3 coding DNA: TGTGCCAGCACCCCGGGACAGACGACAGATACGCAGTATTTT.

This chain uses TRBV12-3 or TRBV12-4 with TRBJ1-2; D is unclear. Trimming pared 5 bases from V and 2 bases from J, leaving 12 bases between. This CDR3 comprises 14 residues. The CDR3 coding sequence is TGTGCCAGCAGTCCTGCCCTGCCCAACTATGGCTACACCTTC. This translates into CASSPALPNYGYTF.

The rearrangement uses TRBV11-2 and TRBJ2-6, with TRBD1 matching over 9 bases. V shed 7 bases and J 4 bases; nucleotides not matched to a gene: 17. This CDR3 is built from 19 residues. Germline V gives CDR1 SGHAT, CDR2 FQNNGV. CDR3 sequence: CASTPIGTGSRSGANVLTF. As DNA, the CDR3 is TGTGCCAGCACCCCCATAGGGACAGGGAGTCGGTCCGGGGCCAACGTCCTGACTTTC. The full variable domain, its missing parts supplied by reference TRBV11-2 and TRBJ2-6, is EAGVAQSPRYKIIEKRQSVAFWCNPISGHATLYWYQQILGQGPKLLIQFQNNGVVDDSQLPKDRFSAERLKGVDSTLKIQPAKLEDSAVYLCASTPIGTGSRSGANVLTFGAGSRLTVL.

The rearrangement links TRBV24-1 to TRBJ2-7; 7 nucleotides align to TRBD1. CDR3 length: 13 residues. Germline lookup yields CDR1 KGHDR and CDR2 SFDVKD. Unmatched junction bases numbered 7, after V lost 10 bases and J lost 2 bases. The CDR3 DNA reads as TGTGCCACTACAAACAGGGGCCCCTACGAGCAGTACTTC. Translating it yields CATTNRGPYEQYF.

This clonotype was recorded a few times. The chain is built from TRBV16 and TRBJ2-1; possibly TRBD1 or TRBD2 for D (5 bases each). From germline, CDR1 is KGHSY and CDR2 FQNENV. There are 14 residues in the CDR3. V dropped 0 bases and J dropped 8 bases, with 11 bases sitting between them. In nucleotides, the CDR3 is TGTGCCAGCAGCCAATCAGGGGTTAGCGATGAGCAGTTCTTC. It translates to CASSQSGVSDEQFF.

The CDR3 here is CSARVPQGGGAYEQYF. CDR3 nucleotide sequence: TGCAGTGCTAGAGTGCCTCAGGGCGGAGGAGCCTACGAGCAGTACTTC. This chain connects TRBV20-1 to TRBJ2-7, with D possibly being TRBD1 or TRBD2 (5 bases each). The CDR3 is made up of 16 amino acids. Looked up from germline, CDR1 is DFQATT and CDR2 is SNEGSKA (reference sequence). Trimming shortened V by 1 base and J by 2 bases, and 18 bases separated the two germline ends.

The V and J genes are TRBV7-2 and TRBJ1-2; the D is unclear. Per the germline V gene, CDR1 is SGHTA and CDR2 is FQGNSA. Trimming took off 0 bases at V and 2 bases at J, with 10 bases between the two ends. The CDR3 extends over 15 amino acids. CDR3 in amino acids: CASSLAWRGNYGYTF. CDR3 bases: TGTGCCAGCAGCTTAGCGTGGAGAGGGAACTATGGCTACACCTTC.

This clonotype was detected only a few times. This chain connects TRBV7-9 to TRBJ1-2; 7 nucleotides agree with TRBD1. Germline loops: CDR1 SEHNR, CDR2 FQNEAQ (reference sequence). The CDR3 spans 16 residues. Losses at the gene ends were 3 bases for V and 5 bases for J; bases not matched to a gene: 12. CDR3 nucleotide sequence: TGTGCCAGCAGCTTCTCCGGGACAGAGTTACCTTATGGCTACACCTTC. Its translation: CASSFSGTELPYGYTF. The full variable domain, in which reference TRBV7-9 and TRBJ1-2 provide the parts outside the CDR3, is DTGVSQNPRHKITKRGQNVTFRCDPISEHNRLYWYRQTLGQGPEFLTYFQNEAQLEKSRLLSDRFSAERPKGSFSTLEIQRTEQGDSAMYLCASSFSGTELPYGYTFGSGTRLTVV.

Note on this clonotype: A much larger clone lies one base from this, so it may be a read error. The V gene is TRBV4-2, the J gene TRBJ2-6, with D possibly called TRBD1 or TRBD2 (5 bases each). This CDR3 has 17 amino acids. CDR1 and CDR2 (germline): LGHNA, YNFKEQ. Written as DNA, the CDR3 is TGTGCCAGCAGCCAAAGCGGAACAAACTCTGGGGCCAACGTCCTGATTTTC. It encodes CASSQSGTNSGANVLIF.